This note documents a single T cell receptor beta chain sequence. The antigen remains undetermined. Mismatch repair deficiency was confirmed in all patients, by PCR or immunohistochemistry. This specimen belongs to a study of PD-1 blockade in mismatch repair-deficient tumors. Study observations and caveats: Rapid post-treatment expansion, then contraction, generally preceding radiologic response, marked tumor-resident clones.

The CDR3 is 14 residues long. Germline V gene data show CDR1 as SGHTA and CDR2 as FQGNSA. The junction had 3 bases not matched to a gene; V was cut back by 1 base and J by 4 bases. Profiled with immunoSEQ multiplex PCR; TCRdb holds only in-frame clones, not every one. The sample yields 40,000 or so clones, about four fifths seen once. Sequenced here: peripheral blood, sampled 4 weeks after starting pembrolizumab. This sequence was found in an adult with mismatch repair-deficient cancer. The J gene is TRBJ1-2, the V gene TRBV7-2; TRBD1 matches 7 bases. In DNA, the CDR3 is TGTGCCAGCAGCTTAGGGAGGGGGCCCTATGGCTACACCTTC. It is translated as CASSLGRGPYGYTF.